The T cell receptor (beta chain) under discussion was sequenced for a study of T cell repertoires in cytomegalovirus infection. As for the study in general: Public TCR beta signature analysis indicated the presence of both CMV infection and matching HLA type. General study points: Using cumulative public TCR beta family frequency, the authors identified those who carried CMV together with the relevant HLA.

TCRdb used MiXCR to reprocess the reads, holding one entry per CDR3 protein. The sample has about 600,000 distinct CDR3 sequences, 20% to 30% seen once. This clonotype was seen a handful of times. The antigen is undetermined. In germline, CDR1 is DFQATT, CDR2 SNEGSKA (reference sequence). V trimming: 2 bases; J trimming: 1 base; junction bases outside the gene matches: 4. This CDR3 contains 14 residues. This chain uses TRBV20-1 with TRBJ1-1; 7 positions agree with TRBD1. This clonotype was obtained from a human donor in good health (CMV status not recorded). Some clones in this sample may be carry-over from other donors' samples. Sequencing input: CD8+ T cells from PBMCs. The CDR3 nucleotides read TGCAGTGCTAGAACCAGGGGGTGGAACACTGAAGCTTTCTTT. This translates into CSARTRGWNTEAFF.